What follows are 18 T cell receptor beta chains derived from one specimen sequenced in a study of blood T cell repertoires in COVID-19. Libraries were prepared by immunoSEQ multiplex PCR; TCRdb keeps only in-frame clonotypes and omits some of them. The sample holds some 370,000 clones, over 80% seen once. The specimen sequenced was PBMCs or T cells enriched from blood (not recorded which). These receptor sequences come from a woman aged 50 to 65 who had recovered from COVID-19.

The chain employs TRBV19 and TRBJ1-2; TRBD1 aligns across 7 bases. CDR3 length: 15 residues. From germline, CDR1 is LNHDA and CDR2 SQIVND (reference sequence). After removal of 5 bases from V and 4 bases from J, the junction contained 10 bases not matched to a gene. CDR3 in amino acids: CASSPLITGAYGYTF. CDR3 coding DNA: TGTGCCAGTAGTCCTTTAATCACAGGGGCCTATGGCTACACCTTC.

The chain carries TRBV19 and TRBJ1-2, with D perhaps matching TRBD1 (6 bases). Germline V gene data show CDR1 as LNHDA and CDR2 as SQIVND (reference sequence). V was cut by 4 bases and J by 3 bases, with 15 bases left in between. CDR3 length: 15 residues. The CDR3: CASSTTGGQYYGYTF. CDR3 bases: TGTGCCAGTAGTACTACCGGGGGGCAATACTATGGCTACACCTTC.

The chain combines TRBV15 with TRBJ1-3, with a possible D match to TRBD1 (5 bases). The CDR3 has 16 residues. CDR1 is LNHNV and CDR2 is YYDKDF in the germline V gene (reference sequence). Trimming took 0 bases from V and 0 from J, leaving 9 bases between them. The CDR3 sequence: CATSRDLGASGNTIYF. Here the CDR3 DNA reads TGTGCCACCAGCAGAGATCTAGGGGCCTCTGGAAACACCATATATTTT.

The chain is built from TRBV7-2 and TRBJ2-1; D is uncertain. The germline V gene encodes CDR1 SGHTA and CDR2 FQGNSA. The germline V and J ends were trimmed by 3 bases and 1 base, with 7 bases remaining between them. CDR3 size: 14 residues. CDR3 nucleotides: TGTGCCAGCAGCTTTCAGGTATCCTACAATGAGCAGTTCTTC. Translation gives CASSFQVSYNEQFF.

This chain joins TRBV25-1 and TRBJ1-1; TRBD1 agrees at 8 bases. The junction had 8 bases not matched to a gene; V was cut back by 4 bases and J by 1 base. The CDR3 runs 16 residues. The germline V gene encodes CDR1 MGHDK and CDR2 SYGVNS. This CDR3 is CASSGALGQGNTEAFF. CDR3 nucleotides: TGTGCCAGCAGTGGAGCCCTCGGACAGGGGAACACTGAAGCTTTCTTT.

This clone is a singleton in its sample. The rearrangement uses TRBV18 and TRBJ1-3, with D unresolved. This CDR3 is 14 amino acids long. V dropped 2 bases and J dropped 0 bases, with 5 bases sitting between them. CDR1 and CDR2 (germline): KGHSH, LQKENI. The chain's CDR3 is CASSPGSSGNTIYF. Here the CDR3 DNA reads TGTGCCAGCTCACCAGGTAGCTCTGGAAACACCATATATTTT.

The rearrangement joins TRBV5-1 to TRBJ2-1; a possible D gene is TRBD2 (7 bases). From germline, CDR1 is SGHRS and CDR2 YFSETQ. V lost 5 bases and J 5 bases, leaving 17 bases between the germline ends. The CDR3 length is 15 residues. CDR3 nucleotide sequence: TGCGCCAGCAGTCCCTGGGGAGGGGGGAACAATGAGCAGTTCTTC. This codes for CASSPWGGGNNEQFF.

DNA for the CDR3: TGTGCCAGCCGAAGACAGGCTTTCTCTGGAAACACCATATATTTT. This codes for CASRRQAFSGNTIYF. This chain uses TRBV6-5 with TRBJ1-3, with a possible D match to TRBD1 (6 bases). The germline V and J ends were trimmed by 8 bases and 0 bases, with 14 bases remaining between them. CDR1 is MNHEY and CDR2 is SVGAGI in the germline V gene. The CDR3 consists of 15 residues.

V is TRBV5-1 and J is TRBJ2-2, with 7 bases that match TRBD1. The CDR3 consists of 13 residues. In germline, CDR1 is SGHRS, CDR2 YFSETQ. After removal of 4 bases from V and 6 bases from J, the junction contained 3 bases not matched to a gene. CDR3 sequence: CASSLQGAGELFF. CDR3 DNA: TGCGCCAGCAGCCTCCAGGGGGCCGGGGAGCTGTTTTTT.

The rearrangement joins TRBV7-2 to TRBJ2-3; 11 bases fit TRBD2. Germline lookup yields CDR1 SGHTA and CDR2 FQGNSA. CDR3 length equals 17 residues. V trimming: 0 bases; J trimming: 4 bases; junction bases outside the gene matches: 6. The CDR3 bases are TGTGCCAGCAGCTTAGCGCTGTCGACTAGCGGGGCAGATACGCAGTATTTT. This codes for CASSLALSTSGADTQYF.

The V call is TRBV9, the J call TRBJ2-2; 10 bases agree with TRBD2. V trimming: 3 bases; J trimming: 6 bases; junction bases outside the gene matches: 5. Looked up from germline, CDR1 is SGDLS and CDR2 is YYNGEE. This CDR3 comprises 15 residues. The CDR3 loop is CASSESGTSAGELFF. CDR3 DNA sequence: TGTGCCAGCAGCGAATCCGGGACTAGCGCCGGGGAGCTGTTTTTT.

The rearrangement joins TRBV5-1 to TRBJ2-7, with 7 bases identical to TRBD2. From germline, CDR1 is SGHRS and CDR2 YFSETQ. V lost 4 bases, J lost 3 bases, and 7 bases stayed unmatched. The CDR3 spans 14 residues. CDR3 residues: CASSPSGRGYEQYF. CDR3 coding DNA: TGCGCCAGCAGCCCTAGCGGCCGTGGCTACGAGCAGTACTTC.

This clone was counted between two and nine times. The chain couples TRBV5-1 to TRBJ1-1, with D maybe TRBD1 (5 bases). Germline CDR1 SGHRS, CDR2 YFSETQ. Trimming stripped 0 bases from V and 4 bases from J, with 13 bases between. The CDR3 runs to 15 residues. For the CDR3, the DNA is TGCGCCAGCAGCTTGGGATTCAGGGTTACCACTGAAGCTTTCTTT. It is translated as CASSLGFRVTTEAFF.

The gene calls are TRBV10-2 and TRBJ1-5, with D maybe TRBD1 (6 bases). The CDR3 contains 16 residues. The V and J ends lost 1 base and 1 base respectively, with 11 bases between them. CDR1 WSHSY and CDR2 SAAADI come from the germline V gene. In DNA form, the CDR3 reads TGCGCCAGCAGTGAGTTCGGGGGGCTGAGCAATCAGCCCCAGCATTTT. This gives the protein CASSEFGGLSNQPQHF.

In regard to this clone: At one end, the junction sequence differs from germline, possibly due to a read error. V gene TRBV4-3 combines with J gene TRBJ1-1, with D unresolved. The CDR3 has 14 amino acids. Germline V CDR1 and CDR2: LGHNA, YSLEER. CDR3 sequence reads: CASSQKIRNTETFF. As DNA, the CDR3 is TGCGCCAGCAGCCAAAAAATCAGGAACACTGAAACTTTCTTT.

The chain carries TRBV15 and TRBJ2-7; D is perhaps TRBD2 (5 bases). CDR3 length: 13 amino acids. V lost 5 bases to trimming and J lost 3 bases, with 11 bases between them. CDR1 LNHNV and CDR2 YYDKDF come from the germline V gene (reference sequence). The CDR3: CATSGGLYYEQYF. Here the CDR3 DNA reads TGTGCCACCAGCGGAGGACTCTACTACGAGCAGTACTTC.

This clone was seen once. The chain links TRBV7-2 to TRBJ1-4; 7 bases fit TRBD1. Looked up from germline, CDR1 is SGHTA and CDR2 is FQGNSA. The V and J ends lost 5 bases and 5 bases, in that order; junction bases with no gene match: 2. The CDR3 totals 13 residues. DNA for the CDR3: TGTGCCAGCAGCCGGGACAGAAATGAAAAACTGTTTTTT. It is translated as CASSRDRNEKLFF.

V gene TRBV20-1 combines with J gene TRBJ2-7, with TRBD2 matching 10 bases. Trimming at V came to 3 bases and at J to 2 bases, leaving 10 bases not matched to a gene. This CDR3 contains 16 residues. Germline V CDR1 and CDR2: DFQATT, SNEGSKA (reference sequence). CDR3 in DNA: TGCAGTGCTAGTACAATCCCCGGGACTAGCGCCTACGAGCAGTACTTC. Translated, it gives CSASTIPGTSAYEQYF.